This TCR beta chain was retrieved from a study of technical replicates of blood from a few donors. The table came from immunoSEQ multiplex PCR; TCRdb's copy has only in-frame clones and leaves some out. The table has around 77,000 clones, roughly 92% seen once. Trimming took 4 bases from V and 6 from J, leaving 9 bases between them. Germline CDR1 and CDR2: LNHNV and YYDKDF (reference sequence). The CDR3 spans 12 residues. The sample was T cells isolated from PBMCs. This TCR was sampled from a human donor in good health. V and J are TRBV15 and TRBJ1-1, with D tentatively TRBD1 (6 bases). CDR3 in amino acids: CATSIEGAEAFF. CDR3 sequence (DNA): TGTGCCACCAGCATCGAGGGGGCTGAAGCTTTCTTT.